The sequence of this T cell receptor (beta chain) was determined in a study of early T cells in non-severe SARS-CoV-2 infection. Many counts were recorded for this clonotype. MiXCR was run by TCRdb on the 5' RACE reads, yielding one entry per CDR3 protein. The table shows about 46,000 distinct CDR3 sequences, with 5% to 5.5% occurring only once. With 5 bases removed from V and 0 bases from J, the gap between germline ends came to 8 bases. This CDR3 region has 14 residues. The sequencing here drew on whole blood, taken at baseline. V gene TRBV12-3 or TRBV12-4 combines with J gene TRBJ2-1; D ambiguous. The receptor was isolated from an adult who was a healthcare worker with PCR-confirmed SARS-CoV-2 infection or an uninfected control (not recorded which). CDR3 region: CASSLPGSYNEQFF. In DNA form, the CDR3 reads TGTGCCAGCAGTCTCCCAGGCTCCTACAATGAGCAGTTCTTC.